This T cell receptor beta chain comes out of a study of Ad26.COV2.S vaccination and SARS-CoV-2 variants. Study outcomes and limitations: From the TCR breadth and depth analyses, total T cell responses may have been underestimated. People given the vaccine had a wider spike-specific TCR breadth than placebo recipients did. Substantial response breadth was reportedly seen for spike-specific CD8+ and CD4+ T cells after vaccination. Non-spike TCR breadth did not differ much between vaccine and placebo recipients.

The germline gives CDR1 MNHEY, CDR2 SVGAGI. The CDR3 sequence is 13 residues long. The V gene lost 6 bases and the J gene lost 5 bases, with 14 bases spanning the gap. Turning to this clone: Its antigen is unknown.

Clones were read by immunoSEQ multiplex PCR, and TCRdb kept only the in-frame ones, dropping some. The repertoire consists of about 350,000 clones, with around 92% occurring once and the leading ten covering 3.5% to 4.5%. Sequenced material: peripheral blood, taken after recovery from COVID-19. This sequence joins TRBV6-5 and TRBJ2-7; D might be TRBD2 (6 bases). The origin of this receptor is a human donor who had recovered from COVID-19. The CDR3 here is CASSYDGGNEQYF. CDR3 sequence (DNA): TGTGCCAGCAGCTATGATGGGGGGAACGAGCAGTACTTC.